Following are 16 T cell receptor beta chains from one sample sequenced in a study of T cells in Graves' hyperthyroidism and ophthalmopathy (dated by TCRdb to the late 2010s). Receptor amplification or capture employed multiplex PCR. Sequenced using an Illumina HiSeq 2000. TCR beta CDR3 regions were amplified from RNA transcripts. The first round of RT-PCR for the TCR CDR3 was performed with the HTBI primer set and the Qiagen OneStep RT-PCR kit. TCRdb took the public reads, trimmed them with fastp at Q25, ran MiXCR for clone calling and kept in-frame beta chains. Every distinct CDR3 protein forms one entry, paired with its most common genes and DNA. The sample table records roughly 500,000 distinct CDR3 sequences; about 15% of these occur just once. The ten top clones hold about 29% of the sample. Sequenced material: blood. Every receptor here comes from a woman aged 30 to 39 with Graves' ophthalmopathy.

In its sample, this clonotype was seen many times. The CDR3 nucleotides read TGTGCCAGCAGTGATTTATCGGTTGGCTCTAGACCCTACGAGCAGTACTTC. This sequence encodes CASSDLSVGSRPYEQYF. The V and J genes are TRBV2 and TRBJ2-7; D unclear. Germline V gene lookup returns CDR1 SNHLY and CDR2 FYNNEI. This CDR3 spans 17 amino acids. Trimming stripped 3 bases from V and 2 bases from J, with 20 bases between.

The chain is built from TRBV4-3 and TRBJ1-2; D unclear. Germline V lookup: CDR1 LGHNA, CDR2 YSLEER. V shed 1 base and J shed 4 bases, with 16 bases lying between them. This CDR3 comprises 16 residues. This CDR3 is CASSQVFGLGAYGYTF. CDR3 nucleotide sequence: TGCGCCAGCAGCCAAGTTTTCGGGTTGGGCGCCTATGGCTACACCTTC.

This clonotype has only a few counts. This chain joins TRBV29-1 and TRBJ2-7, with a possible D match to TRBD1 (8 bases). Trimming took off 5 bases at V and 7 bases at J, with 21 bases between the two ends. CDR1 and CDR2 from the germline V gene are SQVTM and ANQGSEA. The CDR3 loop spans 14 amino acids. The chain's CDR3 is CSVSNRGTTGEQYF. The CDR3 region has the DNA TGCAGCGTTTCAAACAGGGGGACTACGGGGGAGCAGTACTTC.

The chain combines TRBV28 with TRBJ2-6; 7 positions match TRBD1. CDR3 length equals 18 residues. Germline loops: CDR1 MDHEN, CDR2 SYDVKM. The ends lost 7 bases at V and 0 bases at J; junction bases unmatched: 12. The CDR3 spells CASKKKLDRTSGANVLTF. The DNA for the CDR3 is TGTGCCAGCAAAAAAAAACTGGACAGGACCTCTGGGGCCAACGTCCTGACTTTC.

This clonotype was picked up many times. This chain uses TRBV27 with TRBJ2-7; TRBD1 is a possible D gene (5 bases). The CDR3 is made up of 16 amino acids. From germline, CDR1 is MNHEY and CDR2 SMNVEV (reference sequence). Deletions cut 1 base from V and 5 bases from J, with 18 bases between. The CDR3 DNA follows: TGTGCCAGCAGTTTATTGGCAGGGCAAAGTATCGACGAGCAGTACTTC. This translates into CASSLLAGQSIDEQYF.

Of note for this clonotype: Mismatch with germline at one junction end may stem from a read error. The chain employs TRBV9 and TRBJ2-3, with D perhaps matching TRBD2 (6 bases). CDR1 is SGDLS and CDR2 is YYNGEE in the germline V gene. This CDR3 contains 18 residues. DNA of the CDR3: TGCGCCAGCAGCCAAGATCTACGTCCGGCGGGAAGAGAAGATACGCAGTATTTT. Translation gives CASSQDLRPAGREDTQYF.

This clonotype has ten or more counts. V and J are TRBV7-2 and TRBJ2-7; 13 bases fit TRBD2. Trimming cost V 0 bases and J 3 bases; bases outside gene matches: 2. Germline CDR1 reads SGHTA; CDR2 reads FQGNSA. The CDR3 sequence is 16 residues long. The CDR3 region is CASSLAWTSGGYEQYF. CDR3 in DNA: TGTGCCAGCAGCTTAGCGTGGACTAGCGGGGGCTACGAGCAGTACTTC.

This rearrangement joins TRBV13 to TRBJ1-1; 8 nucleotides agree with TRBD1. J gave up 7 bases and V 0 bases, and 4 bases lay outside the gene matches. CDR1 PRHDT and CDR2 FYEKMQ come from the germline V gene (reference sequence). There are 14 residues in the CDR3. DNA of the CDR3: TGTGCCAGCAGCTTAGGGGACAGGGACCGTGAAGCTTTCTTT. Translated, it gives CASSLGDRDREAFF.

This clonotype was counted a few times. The chain links TRBV20-1 to TRBJ1-2, with no clear D. Germline CDR1 DFQATT, CDR2 SNEGSKA (reference sequence). Between the trimmed V and J ends, which lost 1 base and 1 base, there was a span of 16 bases. The CDR3 runs 16 residues. The CDR3 region is CSARGEPVRHNYGYTF. CDR3 DNA: TGCAGTGCTAGAGGCGAACCAGTACGGCATAACTATGGCTACACCTTC.

This clonotype appeared a few times. This chain uses TRBV4-1 with TRBJ2-3; the match to TRBD1 covers 10 bases. The germline CDR1 and CDR2 sequences are MGHRA and YSYEKL. The junction had 5 bases not matched to a gene; V was cut back by 1 base and J by 7 bases. The CDR3 sequence is 15 residues long. CDR3 sequence reads: CASSQGQGAQNTQYF. CDR3 coding DNA: TGCGCCAGCAGCCAAGGACAGGGGGCGCAGAATACGCAGTATTTT.

This chain connects TRBV7-8 to TRBJ1-1; tentatively, D is TRBD1 (5 bases). The CDR3 contains 17 residues. CDR1 and CDR2 (germline): SGHVS, FQNEAQ. V was cut by 10 bases and J by 5 bases, with 29 bases left in between. The CDR3 region is CATFPRLLRRGDTEAFF. The CDR3 nucleotides read TGTGCCACCTTCCCAAGACTTCTAAGAAGGGGTGATACTGAAGCTTTCTTT.

This clonotype appeared many times. The chain couples TRBV20-1 to TRBJ2-1, with 7 bases aligning to TRBD2. Trimming cost V 5 bases and J 0 bases; bases outside gene matches: 28. There are 22 residues in the CDR3. CDR1 and CDR2 from the germline V gene are DFQATT and SNEGSKA (reference sequence). CDR3 sequence: CSAEPALLSGAAGLSSYNEQFF. The CDR3 DNA reads as TGCAGTGCTGAACCCGCCCTTCTGTCCGGGGCAGCGGGGTTGAGCTCCTACAATGAGCAGTTCTTC.

This chain uses TRBV19 with TRBJ1-5; D remains unclear. This CDR3 has 13 residues. Between the trimmed V and J ends, which lost 5 bases and 13 bases, there was a span of 18 bases. Per the germline V gene, CDR1 is LNHDA and CDR2 is SQIVND (reference sequence). The CDR3: CASSRYERRLQHF. CDR3 in DNA: TGTGCCAGTAGTCGATATGAGCGTCGACTGCAGCATTTT.

V is TRBV4-3 and J is TRBJ1-4; D possibly corresponds to TRBD1 (5 bases). V lost 2 bases, J lost 3 bases, and 16 bases lay in between. The CDR3 length is 17 residues. Germline lookup yields CDR1 LGHNA and CDR2 YSLEER. The CDR3 coding sequence is TGCGCCAGCAGCCAAAAGGGGCCACGACAGCCTAATGAAAAACTGTTTTTT. The encoded protein is CASSQKGPRQPNEKLFF.

This clonotype was found many times. The V call is TRBV4-1, the J call TRBJ1-1; no firm D call. Trimming pared 0 bases from V and 3 bases from J, leaving 11 bases between. The CDR3 runs to 15 residues. Germline loops: CDR1 MGHRA, CDR2 YSYEKL. The CDR3 DNA reads as TGCGCCAGCAGCCAAGAAGGGAGAGAGGACACTGAAGCTTTCTTT. This encodes CASSQEGREDTEAFF.

This chain joins TRBV6-1 and TRBJ1-4, with D perhaps matching TRBD1 (6 bases). V lost 4 bases, J lost 5 bases, and 26 bases lay in between. The CDR3 is 19 amino acids. The germline gives CDR1 MNHNS, CDR2 SASEGT. CDR3 region: CASSGLVRGGLTGNEKLFF. The DNA of the CDR3 is TGTGCCAGCAGTGGGTTAGTTCGTGGGGGCCTAACGGGGAATGAAAAACTGTTTTTT.